The present T cell receptor (beta chain) was sequenced within a study of blood T cell repertoires in COVID-19. The assay was immunoSEQ multiplex PCR, and TCRdb's table has in-frame clones only and misses some. The table includes 130,000 to 150,000 clones, roughly 80% detected once. V lost 0 bases and J 4 bases, leaving 10 bases between the germline ends. Germline CDR1 and CDR2: LGHNA and YNFKEQ. The CDR3 consists of 15 residues. The sequence was obtained from a man aged 50-60 years who had recovered from COVID-19. Input material: PBMCs or T cells enriched from blood (not recorded which). The chain uses TRBV4-2 and TRBJ2-1, with D possibly TRBD1 on 5 matching bases. The CDR3 nucleotides read TGTGCCAGCAGCCAAGAGGGGCAACTTTACAATGAGCAGTTCTTC. Its translation is CASSQEGQLYNEQFF.